Below, one T cell receptor (beta chain) is given with its context. Its antigen is not identified. Sequencing used immunoSEQ multiplex PCR; TCRdb keeps in-frame clones, though not all of them. The table has 25,000 to 35,000 clones, 76% seen once. This record comes from a study of CD4 T cells in relation to SARS-CoV-2 and coronaviruses. The unexposed donors gave CD4+ T cells in about 2011-2018, prior to COVID-19. After more than eight days of culture, CD4+ T cells were isolated. CDR1 is SGHTA and CDR2 is FQGNSA in the germline V gene. Germline trimming cut 1 base from V and 5 bases from J; bases unmatched to any gene: 9. The CDR3 loop spans 16 amino acids.

The sample consisted of CD4+ T cells from PBMCs, cultured in vitro. The rearrangement links TRBV7-2 to TRBJ2-5, with 8 bases lining up with TRBD2. The source of this sequence is a human donor in good health. The CDR3 DNA follows: TGTGCCAGCAGCTTAGTGCAACGGGGGGGCCGGGAGACCCAGTACTTC. Its translation is CASSLVQRGGRETQYF.